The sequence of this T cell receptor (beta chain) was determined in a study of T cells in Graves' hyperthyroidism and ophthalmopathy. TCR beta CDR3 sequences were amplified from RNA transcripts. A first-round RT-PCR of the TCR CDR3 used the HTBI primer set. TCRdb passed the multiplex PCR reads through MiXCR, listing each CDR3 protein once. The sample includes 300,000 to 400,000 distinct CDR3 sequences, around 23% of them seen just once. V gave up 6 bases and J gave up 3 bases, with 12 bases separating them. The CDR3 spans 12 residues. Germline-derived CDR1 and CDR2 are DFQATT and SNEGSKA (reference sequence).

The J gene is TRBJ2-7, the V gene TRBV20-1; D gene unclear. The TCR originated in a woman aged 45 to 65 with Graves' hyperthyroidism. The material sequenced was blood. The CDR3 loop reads CSARTLHYEQYF. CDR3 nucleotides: TGCAGTGCCCGAACTCTTCACTACGAGCAGTACTTC.